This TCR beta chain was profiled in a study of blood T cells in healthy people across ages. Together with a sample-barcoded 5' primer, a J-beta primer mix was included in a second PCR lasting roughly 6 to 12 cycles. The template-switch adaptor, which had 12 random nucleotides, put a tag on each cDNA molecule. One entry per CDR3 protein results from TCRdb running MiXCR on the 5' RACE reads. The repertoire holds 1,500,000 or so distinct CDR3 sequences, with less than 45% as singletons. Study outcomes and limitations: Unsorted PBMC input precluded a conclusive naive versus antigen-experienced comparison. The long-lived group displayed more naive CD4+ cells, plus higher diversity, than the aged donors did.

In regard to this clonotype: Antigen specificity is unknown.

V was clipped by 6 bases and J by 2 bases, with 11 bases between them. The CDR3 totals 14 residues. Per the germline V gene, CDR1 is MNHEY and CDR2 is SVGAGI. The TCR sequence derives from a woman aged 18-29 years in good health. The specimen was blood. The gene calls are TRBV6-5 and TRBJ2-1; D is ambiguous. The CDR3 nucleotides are TGTGCCAGCAGGGCCCTGGGCGCCTACAATGAGCAGTTCTTC. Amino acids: CASRALGAYNEQFF.